The 18 T cell receptor beta chains listed next were all sequenced from one sample in a study of T cell responses to AZD1222 COVID-19 vaccine. The assay was immunoSEQ multiplex PCR, and TCRdb's table has in-frame clones only and misses some. The sample has approximately 190,000 clones; approximately 91% are singletons. The sample consisted of peripheral blood, taken on day 0 of AZD1222 vaccination. These receptors were obtained from an adult in good health.

The genes are TRBV19 and TRBJ2-1; D not certain. The germline V gene has CDR1 LNHDA and CDR2 SQIVND (reference sequence). V lost 5 bases and J lost 0, with 14 bases in between. The CDR3 length is 16 residues. The CDR3 DNA sequence: TGTGCCAGTAGTCGGACGGTAATACTCTCCTACAATGAGCAGTTCTTC. This translates into CASSRTVILSYNEQFF.

The rearrangement joins TRBV18 to TRBJ2-7, with D hard to call. Trimming took 3 bases from V and 4 from J, leaving 19 bases between them. The CDR3 has 16 amino acids. Germline V lookup: CDR1 KGHSH, CDR2 LQKENI. CDR3 protein: CASSPPPDGRLYEQYF. CDR3 nucleotide sequence: TGTGCCAGCTCACCTCCGCCGGACGGACGGTTATACGAGCAGTACTTC.

This sequence joins TRBV9 and TRBJ2-5; TRBD2 matches 15 bases. Germline values: CDR1 SGDLS, CDR2 YYNGEE. The V gene end was trimmed by 3 bases and the J gene end by 4 bases; junction bases not matched to a gene: 4. CDR3 length equals 16 residues. The DNA of the CDR3 is TGTGCCAGCAGCGGCGGGACTAGCGGGAGGAGAGAGACCCAGTACTTC. This sequence encodes CASSGGTSGRRETQYF. Full variable domain (outside the CDR3, taken from reference TRBV9 and TRBJ2-5): DSGVTQTPKHLITATGQRVTLRCSPRSGDLSVYWYQQSLDQGLQFLIQYYNGEERAKGNILERFSAQQFPDLHSELNLSSLELGDSALYFCASSGGTSGRRETQYFGPGTRLLVL.

The chain couples TRBV18 to TRBJ2-1; 7 bases map to TRBD2. CDR1 KGHSH and CDR2 LQKENI come from the germline V gene. This CDR3 region has 16 residues. The V gene end was trimmed by 0 bases and the J gene end by 3 bases; junction bases not matched to a gene: 5. This CDR3 reads CASSPPASGSYNEQFF. The CDR3 DNA reads TGTGCCAGCTCACCACCGGCTAGCGGAAGCTACAATGAGCAGTTCTTC.

This sequence joins TRBV15 and TRBJ2-5; TRBD1 might be the D (6 bases). V was clipped by 2 bases and J by 1 base, with 11 bases between them. This CDR3 contains 15 residues. Per germline, CDR1 LNHNV and CDR2 YYDKDF (reference sequence). As DNA, the CDR3 is TGTGCCACCAGCAGAACCGGGACACCCCAAGAGACCCAGTACTTC. Its translation: CATSRTGTPQETQYF.

The CDR3 region is CASSLGRGGYTF. The DNA of the CDR3 is TGTGCCAGCAGTCTTGGACGGGGCGGCTACACCTTC. J is TRBJ1-2 and V is TRBV7-3, with D possibly TRBD1 on 5 matching bases. Trimming removed 6 bases at V and 8 bases at J, with 13 bases between. This CDR3 spans 12 amino acids. Germline loops: CDR1 SGHTA, CDR2 FQGTGA. The full variable domain, its missing parts supplied by reference TRBV7-3 and TRBJ1-2, is GAGVSQTPSNKVTEKGKYVELRCDPISGHTALYWYRQSLGQGPEFLIYFQGTGAADDSGLPNDRFFAVRPEGSVSTLKIQRTERGDSAVYLCASSLGRGGYTFGSGTRLTVV.

This clone was observed a handful of times. The chain is built from TRBV19 and TRBJ2-7, with D possibly matching TRBD2 (5 bases). CDR1 and CDR2 (germline): LNHDA, SQIVND (reference sequence). The CDR3 totals 12 residues. V dropped 6 bases and J dropped 5 bases, with 11 bases sitting between them. CDR3 in DNA: TGTGCCAGTAGGGGCGGAGCGGACGAGCAGTACTTC. Its protein product is CASRGGADEQYF. Drawing the rest from reference TRBV19 and TRBJ2-7, the complete variable domain is DGGITQSPKYLFRKEGQNVTLSCEQNLNHDAMYWYRQDPGQGLRLIYYSQIVNDFQKGDIAEGYSVSREKKESFPLTVTSAQKNPTAFYLCASRGGADEQYFGPGTRLTVT.

V and J are TRBV2 and TRBJ1-1, with D perhaps TRBD1 (5 bases). This CDR3 contains 14 residues. Germline-derived CDR1 and CDR2 are SNHLY and FYNNEI. Trimming removed 7 bases at V and 1 base at J, with 13 bases between. The CDR3 DNA sequence: TGTGCCAGCACCCGACAGTCGGCGAACACTGAAGCTTTCTTT. Translated: CASTRQSANTEAFF.

This sequence joins TRBV27 and TRBJ2-5, with D perhaps matching TRBD2 (6 bases). Germline V gene sequence: CDR1 MNHEY, CDR2 SMNVEV (reference sequence). The CDR3 contains 13 residues. The V and J ends lost 4 bases and 5 bases respectively, with 11 bases between them. CDR3 loop: CASSYGSFETQYF. CDR3 sequence (DNA): TGTGCCAGCAGTTACGGGAGCTTTGAGACCCAGTACTTC.

The gene calls are TRBV11-2 and TRBJ1-1; TRBD1 aligns across 7 bases. The CDR3 extends over 14 amino acids. CDR1 and CDR2 (germline): SGHAT, FQNNGV. With 5 bases clipped from V and 11 bases from J, the junction kept 14 bases outside the gene matches. For the CDR3, the DNA is TGTGCCAGCAGCCTAGGGACAGCGGAGTCAGGGGCTTTCTTT. Translation gives CASSLGTAESGAFF. The complete variable domain, with remaining parts taken from reference TRBV11-2 and TRBJ1-1, reads EAGVAQSPRYKIIEKRQSVAFWCNPISGHATLYWYQQILGQGPKLLIQFQNNGVVDDSQLPKDRFSAERLKGVDSTLKIQPAKLEDSAVYLCASSLGTAESGAFFGQGTRLTVV.

This clone came up once. The same CDR3 can be traced to other DNA sequences in this sample. The gene calls are TRBV9 and TRBJ2-7; 11 positions match TRBD2. The CDR3 is 15 residues long. V shed 3 bases, J shed 1 base, and the junction held 3 bases outside the gene matches. Germline V gene sequence: CDR1 SGDLS, CDR2 YYNGEE. The DNA of the CDR3 is TGTGCCAGCAGCGAGGGGACTAGCGGTTCCTACGAGCAGTACTTC. Amino acids: CASSEGTSGSYEQYF. The entire variable domain, with the rest obtained from reference TRBV9 and TRBJ2-7, is as follows: DSGVTQTPKHLITATGQRVTLRCSPRSGDLSVYWYQQSLDQGLQFLIQYYNGEERAKGNILERFSAQQFPDLHSELNLSSLELGDSALYFCASSEGTSGSYEQYFGPGTRLTVT.

The V and J genes are TRBV6-6 and TRBJ1-3; D perhaps matches TRBD1 (5 bases). V was trimmed by 6 bases and J by 2 bases, leaving 14 bases between them. Germline V gives CDR1 MNHNY, CDR2 SVGAGI (reference sequence). The CDR3 runs 15 residues. The CDR3 nucleotides read TGTGCCAGCAGAGATGAACGGGGGACTGGAAACACCATATATTTT. Its translation: CASRDERGTGNTIYF.

The rearrangement links TRBV7-9 to TRBJ2-3; 9 bases match TRBD2. The germline V gene has CDR1 SEHNR and CDR2 FQNEAQ (reference sequence). The junction had 12 bases not matched to a gene; V was cut back by 5 bases and J by 6 bases. This CDR3 spans 16 amino acids. CDR3 in amino acids: CASSKTASGNWDTQYF. CDR3 coding DNA: TGTGCCAGCAGCAAAACGGCTAGCGGGAACTGGGATACGCAGTATTTT.

The chain couples TRBV2 to TRBJ2-5; tentatively, D is TRBD1 (6 bases). Per germline, CDR1 SNHLY and CDR2 FYNNEI. CDR3 length: 11 residues. Trimming stripped 7 bases from V and 4 bases from J, with 7 bases between. DNA for the CDR3: TGTGCCAGCACCAGGGGAGAGACCCAGTACTTC. Translation: CASTRGETQYF.

The J gene is TRBJ1-1, the V gene TRBV19, with D maybe TRBD1 (5 bases). Looked up from germline, CDR1 is LNHDA and CDR2 is SQIVND (reference sequence). The CDR3 has 12 amino acids. Between the trimmed V and J ends, which lost 10 bases and 6 bases, there was a span of 15 bases. The CDR3 loop reads CATMGGRPEAFF. CDR3 DNA sequence: TGTGCCACCATGGGGGGGAGGCCTGAAGCTTTCTTT.

The chain has TRBV19 and TRBJ1-4; a weak D match, TRBD1 (5 bases). This CDR3 is 16 amino acids long. Germline CDR1 LNHDA, CDR2 SQIVND (reference sequence). V was cut by 2 bases and J by 0 bases, with 10 bases left in between. In DNA form, the CDR3 reads TGTGCCAGTAGTATATCGGGGCGCACAACTAATGAAAAACTGTTTTTT. As protein: CASSISGRTTNEKLFF.

The chain is built from TRBV9 and TRBJ2-3; D might be TRBD2 (5 bases). Germline V gene lookup returns CDR1 SGDLS and CDR2 YYNGEE. This CDR3 has 14 residues. The ends were cut back, 0 bases at V and 4 bases at J, with 9 bases in the middle. The CDR3 spells CASSVVSSSDTQYF. The CDR3 DNA is TGTGCCAGCAGCGTAGTGTCTAGCTCAGATACGCAGTATTTT.

The chain uses TRBV27 and TRBJ2-5; 8 bases match TRBD1. CDR1 is MNHEY and CDR2 is SMNVEV in the germline V gene (reference sequence). The CDR3 runs to 15 residues. The V and J ends lost 3 bases and 5 bases, in that order; junction bases with no gene match: 8. The CDR3 DNA sequence: TGTGCCAGCAGTTTCTCACCAGGGGGCGGTGAGACCCAGTACTTC. This translates into CASSFSPGGGETQYF.